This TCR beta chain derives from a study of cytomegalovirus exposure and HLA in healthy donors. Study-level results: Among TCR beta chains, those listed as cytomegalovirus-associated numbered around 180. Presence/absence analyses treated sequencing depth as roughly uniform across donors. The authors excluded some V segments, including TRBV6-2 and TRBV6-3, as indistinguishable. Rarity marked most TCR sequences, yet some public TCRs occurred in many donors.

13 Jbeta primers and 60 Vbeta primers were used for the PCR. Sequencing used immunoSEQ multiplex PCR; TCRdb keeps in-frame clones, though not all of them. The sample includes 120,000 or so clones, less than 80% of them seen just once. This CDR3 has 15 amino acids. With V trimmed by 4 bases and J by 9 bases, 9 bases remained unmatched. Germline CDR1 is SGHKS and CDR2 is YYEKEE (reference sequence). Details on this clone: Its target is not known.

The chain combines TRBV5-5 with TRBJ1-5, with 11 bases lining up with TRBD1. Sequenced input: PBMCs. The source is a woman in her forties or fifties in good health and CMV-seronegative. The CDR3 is CASSTGTGGLWPQHF. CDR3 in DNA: TGTGCCAGCAGCACAGGGACAGGGGGTTTGTGGCCCCAGCATTTT.